This T cell receptor beta chain was identified during a study of shared clonotypes between healthy human individuals. The study, taken as a whole, reports: Sampling included only blood; tissue repertoires likely differ.

Donors included only healthy HIV-negative adults lacking recent acute infections or vaccinations. Genomic DNA for unsorted samples was obtained from about 90 million PBMCs. To note about this clone: Its target is not known.

Clones were read by immunoSEQ multiplex PCR, and TCRdb kept only the in-frame ones, dropping some. This sample has roughly 450,000 clones; about four fifths occur once, and the top ten carry over 10%. Trimming at V came to 6 bases and at J to 3 bases, leaving 6 bases not matched to a gene. The CDR3 has 14 amino acids. The germline V gene has CDR1 MNHEY and CDR2 SVGAGI. This TCR was sampled from a middle-aged woman in good health. Some clones in this sample may be carry-over from other donors' samples. This chain connects TRBV6-5 to TRBJ2-7, with TRBD1 identical over 9 bases. Sequencing was done on a sample of PBMCs. This CDR3 reads CASRPGTGFYEQYF. In DNA form, the CDR3 reads TGTGCCAGCAGGCCCGGGACAGGGTTCTACGAGCAGTACTTC.